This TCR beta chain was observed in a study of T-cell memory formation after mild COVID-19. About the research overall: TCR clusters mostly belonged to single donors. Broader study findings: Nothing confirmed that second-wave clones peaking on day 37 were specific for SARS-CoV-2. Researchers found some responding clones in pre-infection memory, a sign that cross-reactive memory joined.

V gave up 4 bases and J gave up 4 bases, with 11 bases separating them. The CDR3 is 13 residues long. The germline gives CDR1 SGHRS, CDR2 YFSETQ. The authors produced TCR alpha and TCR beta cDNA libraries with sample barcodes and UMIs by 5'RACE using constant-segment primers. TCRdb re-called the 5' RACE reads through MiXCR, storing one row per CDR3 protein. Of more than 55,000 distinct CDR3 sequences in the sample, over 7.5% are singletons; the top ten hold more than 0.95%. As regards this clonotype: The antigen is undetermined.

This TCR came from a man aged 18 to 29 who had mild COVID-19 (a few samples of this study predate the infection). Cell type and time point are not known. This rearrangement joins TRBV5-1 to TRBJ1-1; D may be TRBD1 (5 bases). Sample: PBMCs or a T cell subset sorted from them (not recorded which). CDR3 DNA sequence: TGCGCCAGCAGCCCAAGGGGAGGCACTGAAGCTTTCTTT. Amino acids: CASSPRGGTEAFF. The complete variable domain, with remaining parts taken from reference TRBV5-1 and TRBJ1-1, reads KAGVTQTPRYLIKTRGQQVTLSCSPISGHRSVSWYQQTPGQGLQFLFEYFSETQRNKGNFPGRFSGRQFSNSRSEMNVSTLELGDSALYLCASSPRGGTEAFFGQGTRLTVV.